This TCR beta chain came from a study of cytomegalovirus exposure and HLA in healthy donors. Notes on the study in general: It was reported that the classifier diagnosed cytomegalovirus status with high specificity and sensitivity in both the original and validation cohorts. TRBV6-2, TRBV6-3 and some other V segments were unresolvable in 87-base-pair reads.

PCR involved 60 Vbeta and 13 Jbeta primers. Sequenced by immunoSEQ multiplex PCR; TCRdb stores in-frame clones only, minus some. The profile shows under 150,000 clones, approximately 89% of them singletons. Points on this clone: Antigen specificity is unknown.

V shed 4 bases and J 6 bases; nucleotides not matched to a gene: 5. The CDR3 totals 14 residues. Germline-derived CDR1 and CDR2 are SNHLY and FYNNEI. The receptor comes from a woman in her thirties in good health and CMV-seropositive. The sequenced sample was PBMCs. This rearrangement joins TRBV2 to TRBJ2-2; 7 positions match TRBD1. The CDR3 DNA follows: TGTGCCAGCAGTGGACAGGGAAAGGCCGGGGAGCTGTTTTTT. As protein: CASSGQGKAGELFF.